This T cell receptor beta chain stems from a study of T cells after yellow fever vaccination. General observations from the study: Peak timing came faster in the weaker secondary response, day 5 versus 15.

In TCRdb, the 5' RACE reads were re-called with MiXCR into one record per CDR3 protein. Counted here are 300,000 or so distinct CDR3 sequences, approximately 8% occurring once; the ten biggest clones make up approximately 15%. Trimming stripped 6 bases from V and 1 base from J, with 15 bases between. This CDR3 is built from 15 residues. Germline V gene sequence: CDR1 LGHNA, CDR2 YSLEER. This clonotype was observed a handful of times. Antigen specificity is unknown. The sequence was collected from a young man who received the YFV17D yellow fever vaccine. The sequencing here drew on PBMCs, taken approximately 47 days after the first yellow fever vaccination. This rearrangement joins TRBV4-3 to TRBJ2-5, with a tentative D call TRBD2 (6 bases). The CDR3 region has the DNA TGCGCCAGCAGTCGCTCGTGGGGGGTCCAAGAGACCCAGTACTTC. Protein: CASSRSWGVQETQYF.